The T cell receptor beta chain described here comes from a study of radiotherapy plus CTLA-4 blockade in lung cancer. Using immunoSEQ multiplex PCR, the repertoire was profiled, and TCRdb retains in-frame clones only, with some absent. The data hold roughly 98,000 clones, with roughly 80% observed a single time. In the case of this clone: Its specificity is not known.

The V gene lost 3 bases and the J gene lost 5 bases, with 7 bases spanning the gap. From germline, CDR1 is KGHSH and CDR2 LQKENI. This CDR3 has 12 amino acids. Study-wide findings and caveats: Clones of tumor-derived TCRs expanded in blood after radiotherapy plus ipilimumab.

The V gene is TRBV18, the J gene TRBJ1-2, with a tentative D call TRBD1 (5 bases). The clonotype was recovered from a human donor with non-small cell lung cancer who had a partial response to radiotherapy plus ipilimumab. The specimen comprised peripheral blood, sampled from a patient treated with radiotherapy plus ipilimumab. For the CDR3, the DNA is TGTGCCAGCTCACCCGACAGATATGGCTACACCTTC. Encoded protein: CASSPDRYGYTF.